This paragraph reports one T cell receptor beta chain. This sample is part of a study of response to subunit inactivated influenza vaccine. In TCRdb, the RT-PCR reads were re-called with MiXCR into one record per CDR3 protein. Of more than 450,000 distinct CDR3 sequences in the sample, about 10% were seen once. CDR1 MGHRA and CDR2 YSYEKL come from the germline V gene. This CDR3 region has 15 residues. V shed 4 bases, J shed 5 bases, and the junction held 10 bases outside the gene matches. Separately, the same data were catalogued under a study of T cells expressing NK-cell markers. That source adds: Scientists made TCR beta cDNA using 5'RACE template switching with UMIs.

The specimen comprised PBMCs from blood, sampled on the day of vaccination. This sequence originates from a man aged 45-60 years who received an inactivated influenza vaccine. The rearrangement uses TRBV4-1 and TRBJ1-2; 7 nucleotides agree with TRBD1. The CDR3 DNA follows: TGCGCCAGCAGCCCAGCAACCAGCAGGGGGTATGGCTACACCTTC. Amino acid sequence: CASSPATSRGYGYTF.